In its sample, the clone carrying this T cell receptor (beta chain) was seen many times. The data are from a study of metastatic and nonmetastatic thyroid tumors. Not a single patient had been given any form of treatment at any point before undergoing thyroid surgery. From the PCR reads, TCRdb re-called clones with MiXCR. The repertoire holds 30,000 to 45,000 clones, with roughly 26% as singletons. In germline, CDR1 is KGHDR, CDR2 SFDVKD. The CDR3 runs to 14 residues. V lost 3 bases, J lost 6 bases, and 11 bases lay in between. The chain uses TRBV24-1 and TRBJ2-1; weak D call: TRBD2 (6 bases). This clonotype was obtained from a female donor with papillary thyroid cancer or a benign thyroid nodule (not recorded which). Some clones in this sample may be carry-over from other donors' samples. Sequenced input: blood. CDR3 bases: TGTGCCACCAGTGATGCCCGGGGGATCAATGAGCAGTTCTTC. Residues: CATSDARGINEQFF.